The 23 T cell receptor beta chains listed next were all sequenced from one sample in a study of glioma-infiltrating T cells after dendritic cell vaccination. Clones were sequenced by immunoSEQ multiplex PCR, and TCRdb holds only the in-frame ones, with some missing. Seen here are around 90,000 clones, around three quarters observed once, and the top ten hold around 5.9%. This specimen consisted of blood, obtained before dendritic cell vaccination. These receptors all come from a human donor with glioblastoma.

V and J are TRBV29-1 and TRBJ1-4; 7 nucleotides match TRBD1. The CDR3 sequence is 15 residues long. Per germline, CDR1 SQVTM and CDR2 ANQGSEA. Losses at the gene ends were 5 bases for V and 4 bases for J; bases not matched to a gene: 10. DNA for the CDR3: TGCAGCGTTTCCTCTGGGGGACAGATTAATGAAAAACTGTTTTTT. It is translated as CSVSSGGQINEKLFF.

The J gene is TRBJ1-1, the V gene TRBV5-6, with D unresolved. The CDR3 length is 17 residues. The V end was cut by 0 bases, the J end by 0 bases, with 15 bases between. The germline CDR1 and CDR2 sequences are SGHDT and YYEEEE. As DNA, the CDR3 is TGTGCCAGCAGCTTGGGTTGGGCCCCGGTGGTGAACACTGAAGCTTTCTTT. Translating gives CASSLGWAPVVNTEAFF.

Details on this clone: In the same sample, other DNA sequences code for this CDR3. This chain uses TRBV28 with TRBJ1-4; a possible D gene is TRBD1 (5 bases). V was pared by 6 bases and J by 0 bases, with 8 bases between. CDR3 size: 14 residues. Per germline, CDR1 MDHEN and CDR2 SYDVKM. The CDR3: CASSQTATNEKLFF. CDR3 sequence (DNA): TGTGCCAGCAGCCAGACAGCAACTAATGAAAAACTGTTTTTT.

The V and J genes are TRBV2 and TRBJ2-7; 7 bases match TRBD2. V gave up 5 bases and J gave up 5 bases; unmatched junction bases: 3. Germline CDR1 SNHLY, CDR2 FYNNEI. There are 12 residues in the CDR3. The DNA for the CDR3 is TGTGCCAGCAGTCGGACTAGTAACGAGCAGTACTTC. Translation: CASSRTSNEQYF.

CDR3 protein: CASSASAFSYEQYF. The CDR3 nucleotides are TGTGCCAGCAGTGCCTCAGCGTTTTCCTACGAGCAGTACTTC. The chain couples TRBV7-3 to TRBJ2-7; D remains unclear. The germline V gene has CDR1 SGHTA and CDR2 FQGTGA. Trimming took 6 bases from V and 1 from J, leaving 13 bases between them. The CDR3 has 14 amino acids.

CDR3 residues: CASSRGQGSGEQFF. The CDR3 nucleotides read TGTGCCAGCAGTAGAGGACAGGGGTCGGGTGAGCAGTTCTTC. This chain connects TRBV6-5 to TRBJ2-1; 9 nucleotides line up with TRBD1. With 5 bases clipped from V and 9 bases from J, the junction kept 8 bases outside the gene matches. The length of the CDR3 is 14 residues. Germline lookup yields CDR1 MNHEY and CDR2 SVGAGI.

This clone appeared a few times. The rearrangement links TRBV6-5 to TRBJ1-1, with 7 bases that match TRBD1. V shed 3 bases and J 5 bases; nucleotides not matched to a gene: 6. The CDR3 is 14 amino acids. The V gene's germline CDR1 is MNHEY and CDR2 SVGAGI. The CDR3 is CASSYLTGQTEAFF. The CDR3 nucleotides are TGTGCCAGCAGTTATCTGACAGGGCAAACTGAAGCTTTCTTT.

The genes are TRBV30 and TRBJ1-5; D is uncertain. V dropped 0 bases and J dropped 0 bases, with 9 bases sitting between them. Looked up from germline, CDR1 is GTSNPN and CDR2 is SVGIG (reference sequence). This CDR3 comprises 15 residues. For the CDR3, the DNA is TGTGCCTGGAGTGTAGGCCGGGTTAGCAATCAGCCCCAGCATTTT. It yields the protein CAWSVGRVSNQPQHF.

This chain uses TRBV7-8 with TRBJ2-7, with D maybe TRBD2 (6 bases). CDR1 is SGHVS, CDR2 FQNEAQ, per germline. The CDR3 runs 16 residues. Trimming took off 1 base at V and 4 bases at J, with 17 bases between the two ends. CDR3 region: CASSLEILGTPYEQYF. CDR3 nucleotides: TGTGCCAGCAGCTTAGAGATCCTGGGGACTCCGTACGAGCAGTACTTC.

This chain uses TRBV18 with TRBJ2-3; TRBD2 aligns across 11 bases. Looked up from germline, CDR1 is KGHSH and CDR2 is LQKENI. There are 17 residues in the CDR3. V was pared by 5 bases and J by 1 base, with 8 bases of the junction left unmatched. The chain's CDR3 is CASSATSGVDRTDTQYF. The CDR3 DNA follows: TGTGCCAGCTCAGCGACTAGCGGGGTGGACCGCACAGATACGCAGTATTTT.

The chain couples TRBV5-1 to TRBJ1-2; TRBD1 matches 8 bases. V shed 1 base and J 8 bases; nucleotides not matched to a gene: 10. Germline lookup yields CDR1 SGHRS and CDR2 YFSETQ. This CDR3 contains 15 residues. CDR3 amino acids: CASSLYLQGEGGYTF. Here the CDR3 DNA reads TGCGCCAGCAGCTTGTACCTACAGGGGGAAGGCGGCTACACCTTC. Filled out from reference TRBV5-1 and TRBJ1-2, the complete variable domain reads KAGVTQTPRYLIKTRGQQVTLSCSPISGHRSVSWYQQTPGQGLQFLFEYFSETQRNKGNFPGRFSGRQFSNSRSEMNVSTLELGDSALYLCASSLYLQGEGGYTFGSGTRLTVV.

This clone was counted a single time. The CDR3 bases are TGTGCCAGCAGGAATACAGGTCTGGCAGGCAATGAGCAGTTCTTC. Its protein product is CASRNTGLAGNEQFF. The J gene is TRBJ2-1, the V gene TRBV6-5, with D possibly TRBD1 on 5 matching bases. Germline V gene sequence: CDR1 MNHEY, CDR2 SVGAGI. Deletions cut 6 bases from V and 6 bases from J, with 18 bases between. This CDR3 is built from 15 residues.

The gene calls are TRBV7-2 and TRBJ1-5; D is uncertain. V lost 1 base and J 4 bases, leaving 11 bases between the germline ends. The V gene's germline CDR1 is SGHTA and CDR2 FQGNSA. The CDR3 runs to 15 residues. CDR3 amino acids: CASSLEVSVNQPQHF. The DNA for the CDR3 is TGTGCCAGCAGCTTAGAAGTGTCAGTGAATCAGCCCCAGCATTTT.

The CDR3 loop is CSVEIRPYEQYF. The CDR3 region has the DNA TGCAGCGTTGAGATCAGGCCATACGAGCAGTACTTC. The chain uses TRBV29-1 and TRBJ2-5; D unclear. The J call is in doubt because the DNA end fits TRBJ2-7 better. CDR3 length: 12 amino acids. Germline V gene sequence: CDR1 SQVTM, CDR2 ANQGSEA.

The chain links TRBV5-1 to TRBJ2-2; D is undetermined. Germline CDR1 reads SGHRS; CDR2 reads YFSETQ. The CDR3 contains 14 residues. V lost 2 bases and J 2 bases, leaving 7 bases between the germline ends. CDR3 DNA sequence: TGCGCCAGCAGCTTTGTTAGAAACACCGGGGAGCTGTTTTTT. It codes for CASSFVRNTGELFF.

V is TRBV18 and J is TRBJ2-2; no firm D call. The CDR3 runs to 14 residues. Germline values: CDR1 KGHSH, CDR2 LQKENI. V lost 3 bases and J 3 bases, leaving 8 bases between the germline ends. CDR3: CASSPSIDTGELFF. For the CDR3, the DNA is TGTGCCAGCTCACCCTCTATTGACACCGGGGAGCTGTTTTTT.

The chain employs TRBV28 and TRBJ1-2; TRBD1 might be the D (6 bases). CDR1 and CDR2 from the germline V gene are MDHEN and SYDVKM. The germline V and J ends were trimmed by 7 bases and 7 bases, with 16 bases remaining between them. The CDR3 loop spans 13 amino acids. The chain's CDR3 is CASTNHGQSGYTF. CDR3 bases: TGTGCCAGCACCAACCACGGACAGAGTGGCTACACCTTC.

V and J are TRBV5-4 and TRBJ1-2; 8 bases agree with TRBD1. Germline CDR1 SGHNT, CDR2 YYREEE (reference sequence). The CDR3 runs 15 residues. J gave up 4 bases and V 4 bases, and 9 bases lay outside the gene matches. CDR3 DNA sequence: TGTGCCAGCAGCAAGCCGACAGGGGAGGCCTATGGCTACACCTTC. It is translated as CASSKPTGEAYGYTF.

This clone came up a few times. The chain has TRBV27 and TRBJ2-7; TRBD1 matches 9 bases. V shed 8 bases and J 6 bases; nucleotides not matched to a gene: 11. The CDR3 totals 14 residues. Per germline, CDR1 MNHEY and CDR2 SMNVEV (reference sequence). The CDR3 DNA is TGTGCCAGCGTTACCGGGACAGGGACTACCGAGCAGTACTTC. Its translation is CASVTGTGTTEQYF.

The CDR3, as DNA: TGCGCCAGCAGCCCGGTAGCGGGGGGCAATGAGCAGTTCTTC. The encoded protein is CASSPVAGGNEQFF. This rearrangement joins TRBV5-1 to TRBJ2-1; 10 bases match TRBD2. Germline assignment: CDR1 SGHRS and CDR2 YFSETQ. The CDR3 is 14 amino acids. The ends lost 4 bases at V and 6 bases at J; junction bases unmatched: 4.

The chain joins TRBV6-6 to TRBJ2-1; 8 bases map to TRBD1. The germline gives CDR1 MNHNY, CDR2 SVGAGI (reference sequence). V dropped 2 bases and J dropped 10; count of bases not matched to a gene: 7. The CDR3 spans 14 residues. The CDR3 sequence: CASSYNAGGVEQFF. The CDR3 nucleotides read TGTGCCAGCAGTTACAATGCAGGGGGCGTCGAGCAGTTCTTC.

This clone came up once. The gene calls are TRBV27 and TRBJ2-3, with D tentatively TRBD1 (5 bases). V shed 8 bases and J shed 13 bases, with 22 bases lying between them. Germline CDR1 MNHEY, CDR2 SMNVEV (reference sequence). The CDR3 is made up of 13 amino acids. The CDR3 reads CASRSLGPQNEYF. CDR3 coding DNA: TGTGCCAGCCGTTCCCTGGGGCCACAAAATGAGTATTTT.

This chain connects TRBV5-4 to TRBJ2-1, with D possibly matching TRBD2 (5 bases). This CDR3 is built from 12 residues. Trimming stripped 4 bases from V and 10 bases from J, with 12 bases between. CDR1 and CDR2 (germline): SGHNT, YYREEE (reference sequence). The CDR3 DNA follows: TGTGCCAGCAGCCGAGATACTAGGGAGCAGTTCTTC. Residues: CASSRDTREQFF.